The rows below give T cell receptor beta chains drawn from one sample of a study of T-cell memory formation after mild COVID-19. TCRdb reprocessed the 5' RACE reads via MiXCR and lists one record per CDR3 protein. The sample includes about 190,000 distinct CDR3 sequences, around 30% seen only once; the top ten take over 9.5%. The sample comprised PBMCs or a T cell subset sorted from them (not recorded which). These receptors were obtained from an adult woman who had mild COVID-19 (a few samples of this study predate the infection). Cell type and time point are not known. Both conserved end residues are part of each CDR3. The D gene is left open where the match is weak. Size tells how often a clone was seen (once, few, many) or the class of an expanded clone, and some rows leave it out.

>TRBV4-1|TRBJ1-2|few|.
CASSQEEGGANYGYTF
TGCGCCAGCAGCCAAGAAGAGGGGGGAGCTAACTATGGCTACACCTTC
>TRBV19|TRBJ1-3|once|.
CASSVQADSGNTIYF
TGTGCCAGTAGTGTACAGGCCGACTCTGGAAACACCATATATTTT
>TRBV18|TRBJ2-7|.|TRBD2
CASSPLVGGPHTEQYF
TGTGCCAGCTCACCACTGGTGGGAGGGCCTCACACCGAGCAGTACTTC
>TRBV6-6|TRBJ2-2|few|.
CASSEGYTGELFF
TGTGCCAGCAGTGAAGGATACACCGGGGAGCTGTTTTTT
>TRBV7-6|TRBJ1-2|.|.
CASSWGGSRPHGYTF
TGTGCCAGCAGCTGGGGGGGGTCGCGACCCCATGGCTACACCTTC
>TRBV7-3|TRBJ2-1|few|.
CASSSRDFDNEQFF
TGTGCCAGCAGCTCCCGGGACTTTGACAATGAGCAGTTCTTC
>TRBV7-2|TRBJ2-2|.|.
CASSLAIILNTGELFF
TGTGCCAGCAGCTTAGCAATCATACTGAACACCGGGGAGCTGTTTTTT
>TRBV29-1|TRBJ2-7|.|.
CSVQLGQGPHYEQYF
TGCAGCGTACAGTTGGGGCAGGGGCCCCACTACGAGCAGTACTTC
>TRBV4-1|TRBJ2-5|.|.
CASSQEAFLQETQYF
TGCGCCAGCAGCCAAGAAGCCTTCCTCCAAGAGACCCAGTACTTC
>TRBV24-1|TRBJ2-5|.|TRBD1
CATSDPTGGKETQYF
TGTGCCACCAGTGACCCTACAGGGGGCAAGGAGACCCAGTACTTC
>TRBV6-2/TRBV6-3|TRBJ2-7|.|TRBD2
CASSPALAGSSYEQYF
TGTGCCAGCAGTCCCGCACTAGCGGGGAGCTCCTACGAGCAGTACTTC
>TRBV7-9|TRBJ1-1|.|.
CASEETVNTEAFF
TGTGCCAGCGAAGAGACAGTGAACACTGAAGCTTTCTTT
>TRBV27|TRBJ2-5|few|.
CASSLSVLETGETQYF
TGTGCCAGCAGTTTATCGGTACTAGAGACCGGGGAGACCCAGTACTTC
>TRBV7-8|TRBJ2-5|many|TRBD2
CASSEGLAGGKETQYF
TGTGCCAGCAGCGAGGGACTAGCGGGGGGGAAAGAGACCCAGTACTTC
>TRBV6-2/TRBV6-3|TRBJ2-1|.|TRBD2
CASSGTSGFYNEQFF
TGTGCCAGCAGTGGAACTAGCGGGTTTTACAATGAGCAGTTCTTC
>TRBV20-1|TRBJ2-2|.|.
CSATGPPNTGELFF
TGCAGTGCTACAGGACCGCCGAACACCGGGGAGCTGTTTTTT
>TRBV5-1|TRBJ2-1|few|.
CASSPLRADNNEQFF
TGCGCCAGCAGCCCGTTGAGGGCCGACAACAATGAGCAGTTCTTC
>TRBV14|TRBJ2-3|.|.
CASSQNPSSTDTQYF
TGTGCCAGCAGCCAAAACCCCTCCAGCACAGATACGCAGTATTTT
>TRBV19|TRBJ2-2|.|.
CASLDGGANTGELFF
TGTGCCAGCCTGGACGGAGGCGCGAACACCGGGGAGCTGTTTTTT
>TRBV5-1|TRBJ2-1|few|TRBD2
CASSLRPLAGGAYNEQFF
TGCGCCAGCAGCTTGCGTCCACTAGCGGGGGGGGCCTACAATGAGCAGTTCTTC
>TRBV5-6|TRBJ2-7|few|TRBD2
CASSPLFGTSGSRTYEQYF
TGTGCCAGCAGCCCATTATTCGGGACTAGCGGGAGTAGGACCTACGAGCAGTACTTC
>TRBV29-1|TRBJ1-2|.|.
CSVEDAMTYGYTF
TGCAGCGTTGAAGATGCTATGACCTATGGCTACACCTTC
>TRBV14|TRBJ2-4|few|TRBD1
CASSQGTGIPLLAKNIQYF
TGTGCCAGCAGCCAAGGGACAGGGATCCCCCTCTTAGCCAAAAACATTCAGTACTTC
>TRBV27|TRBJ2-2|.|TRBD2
CASSLGTKETGELFF
TGTGCCAGCAGTTTGGGGACTAAAGAGACCGGGGAGCTGTTTTTT
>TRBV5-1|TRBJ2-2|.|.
CASSLDRYPGELFF
TGCGCCAGCAGCTTGGATCGGTACCCCGGGGAGCTGTTTTTT
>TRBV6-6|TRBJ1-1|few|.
CASSYSAQAFF
TGTGCCAGCAGTTACTCGGCCCAAGCTTTCTTT
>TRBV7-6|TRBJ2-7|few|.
CASRGIYEQYF
TGTGCCAGCCGAGGGATCTACGAGCAGTACTTC
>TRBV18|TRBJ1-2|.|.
CASSPMDIYGYTF
TGTGCCAGCTCACCTATGGACATCTATGGCTACACCTTC
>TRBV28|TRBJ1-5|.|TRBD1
CASTDRRRDQPQHF
TGTGCCAGTACGGACAGGAGGAGGGATCAGCCCCAGCATTTT
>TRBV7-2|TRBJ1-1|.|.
CASSPIRVTEAFF
TGTGCCAGCAGCCCGATCAGGGTCACTGAAGCTTTCTTT
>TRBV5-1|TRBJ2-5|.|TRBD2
CASSPGLAGVETQYF
TGCGCCAGCAGCCCCGGACTAGCGGGAGTGGAGACCCAGTACTTC
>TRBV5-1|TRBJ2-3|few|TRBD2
CASSSGTTGDTQYF
TGCGCCAGCAGCTCCGGGACTACAGGAGATACGCAGTATTTT
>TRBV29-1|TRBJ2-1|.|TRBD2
CSTIRGGAGGSSYNEQFF
TGCAGCACAATTAGGGGGGGAGCGGGAGGGAGCTCCTACAATGAGCAGTTCTTC
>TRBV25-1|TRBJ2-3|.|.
CASLGHPLTDTQYF
TGTGCCAGTTTGGGACACCCGCTCACTGATACGCAGTATTTT
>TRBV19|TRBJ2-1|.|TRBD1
CASSIVNWGQGERSSYNEQFF
TGTGCCAGTAGTATTGTTAATTGGGGACAGGGAGAGAGGAGCTCCTACAATGAGCAGTTCTTC
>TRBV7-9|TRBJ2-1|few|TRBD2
CASATSGTSANEQFF
TGTGCCAGCGCGACCTCCGGGACTAGCGCCAATGAGCAGTTCTTC
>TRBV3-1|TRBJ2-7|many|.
CASSRQIASHTYEQYF
TGTGCCAGCAGCCGGCAGATAGCGTCCCATACCTACGAGCAGTACTTC
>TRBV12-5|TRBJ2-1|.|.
CASGLGNEQFF
TGTGCTAGTGGTTTGGGCAATGAGCAGTTCTTC
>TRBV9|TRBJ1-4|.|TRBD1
CASSPGGITNEKLFF
TGTGCCAGCAGCCCAGGGGGGATAACTAATGAAAAACTGTTTTTT
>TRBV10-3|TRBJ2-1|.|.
CATQVAKGDNEQFF
TGTGCCACCCAGGTAGCGAAAGGTGACAATGAGCAGTTCTTC
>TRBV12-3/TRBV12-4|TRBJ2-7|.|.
CASSRGGGGGYEQYF
TGTGCCAGCAGCCGAGGGGGAGGAGGGGGCTACGAGCAGTACTTC